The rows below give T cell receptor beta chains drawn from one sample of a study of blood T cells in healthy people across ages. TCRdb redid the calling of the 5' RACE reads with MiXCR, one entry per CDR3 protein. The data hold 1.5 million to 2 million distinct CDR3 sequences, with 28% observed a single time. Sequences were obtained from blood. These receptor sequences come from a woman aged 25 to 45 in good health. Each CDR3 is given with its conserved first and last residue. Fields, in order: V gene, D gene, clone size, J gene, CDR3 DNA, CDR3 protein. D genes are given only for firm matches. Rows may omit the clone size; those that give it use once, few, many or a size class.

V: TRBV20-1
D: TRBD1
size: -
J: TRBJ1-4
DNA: TGCAGTGCTAGAGACAGGGGGCGAGGAGATGAAAAACTGTTTTTT
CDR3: CSARDRGRGDEKLFF

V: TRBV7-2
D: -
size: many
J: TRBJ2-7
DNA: TGTGCCAGCACCGTTAGCGGTTATACCTACGAGCAGTACTTC
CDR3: CASTVSGYTYEQYF

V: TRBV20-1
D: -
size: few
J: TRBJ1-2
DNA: TGCAGTGCTCCCCGGGGAGAGGACTATGGCTACACCTTC
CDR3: CSAPRGEDYGYTF

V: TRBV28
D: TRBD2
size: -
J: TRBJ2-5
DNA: TGTGCCAGCAGCGGGGGGGCCTTGGAGACCCAGTACTTC
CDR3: CASSGGALETQYF

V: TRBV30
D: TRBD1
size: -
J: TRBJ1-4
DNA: TGTGCCTGGAGTGTTCCGAGACAGGGGAATGAAAAACTGTTTTTT
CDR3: CAWSVPRQGNEKLFF

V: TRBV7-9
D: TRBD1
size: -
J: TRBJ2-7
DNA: TGTGCCAGCAGTCATACTCCGGGACAGGGGGTTTACGAGCAGTACTTC
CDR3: CASSHTPGQGVYEQYF

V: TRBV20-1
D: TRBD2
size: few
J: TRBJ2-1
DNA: TGCAGTGCTACGACGGGAGGCCCTCCTAATGAGCAGTTCTTC
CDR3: CSATTGGPPNEQFF

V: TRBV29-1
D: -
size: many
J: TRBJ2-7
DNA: TGCAGCGTCGAACAGAGCTACGAGCAGTACTTC
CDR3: CSVEQSYEQYF

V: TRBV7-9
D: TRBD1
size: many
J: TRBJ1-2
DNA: TGTGCCAGCAGCGACCGGACAGGGAAGCATGGCTACACCTTC
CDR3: CASSDRTGKHGYTF

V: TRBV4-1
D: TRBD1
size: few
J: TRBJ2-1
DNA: TGCGCCAGCAGCCACGGGGACAGGGAGGTGTTCTTC
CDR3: CASSHGDREVFF

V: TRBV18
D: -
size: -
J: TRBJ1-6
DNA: TGTGCCAGCTCACCACAGGGTCCCGATAATTCACCCCTCCACTTT
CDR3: CASSPQGPDNSPLHF

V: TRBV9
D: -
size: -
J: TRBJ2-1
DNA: TGTGCCAGCAGCCCCCAGGACGGAACTAATCGGCGGGGTGAGCAGTTCTTC
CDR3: CASSPQDGTNRRGEQFF

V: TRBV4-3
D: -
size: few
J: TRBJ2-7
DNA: TGCGCCAGCAGCCAAGAGAGGTTCTCCTACGAGCAGTACTTC
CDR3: CASSQERFSYEQYF

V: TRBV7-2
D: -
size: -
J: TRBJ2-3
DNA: TGTGCCAGCCTTCCCGAGCTGGGCACAGATACGCGGTATTTT
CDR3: CASLPELGTDTRYF

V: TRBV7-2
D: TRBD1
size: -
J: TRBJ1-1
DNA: TGTGCCAGCAGCTTAGTTGGGGGACAGGGCATAGCTTTCTTT
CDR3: CASSLVGGQGIAFF

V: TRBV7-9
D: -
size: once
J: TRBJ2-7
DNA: TGTGCCAGCAGCCGTCTCTGGGATGAGCAGTACTTC
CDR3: CASSRLWDEQYF

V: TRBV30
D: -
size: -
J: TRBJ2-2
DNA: TGTGCCTGGAGTGTACAGGCCGGGGAGCTGTTTTTT
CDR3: CAWSVQAGELFF

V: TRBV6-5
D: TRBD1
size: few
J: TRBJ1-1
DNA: TGTGCCAGCAGTTACTGGGACAGGTTAACTGAAGCTTTCTTT
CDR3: CASSYWDRLTEAFF

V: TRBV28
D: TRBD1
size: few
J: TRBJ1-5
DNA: TGTGCCAGCAGTTTATACCGACAGGGGGATCAGCCCCAGCATTTT
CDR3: CASSLYRQGDQPQHF

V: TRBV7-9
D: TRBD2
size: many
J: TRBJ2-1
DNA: TGTGCCAGCAGCACCGGGACTAGCGGGAGAAATGAGCAGTTCTTC
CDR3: CASSTGTSGRNEQFF

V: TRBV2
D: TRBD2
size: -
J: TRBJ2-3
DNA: TGTGCCAGCAGTGCGGGACTAGCGACTAGCACAGATACGCAGTATTTT
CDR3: CASSAGLATSTDTQYF

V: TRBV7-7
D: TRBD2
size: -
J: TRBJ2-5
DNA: TGTGCCAGCAGCCCAAGGACTAGCGGGGTCGGGACCCAGTACTTC
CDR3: CASSPRTSGVGTQYF

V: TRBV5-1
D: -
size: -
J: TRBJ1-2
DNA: TGCGCCAGCAGCTTGGCGTCTTCAGGGGAAGGCTACACCTTC
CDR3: CASSLASSGEGYTF

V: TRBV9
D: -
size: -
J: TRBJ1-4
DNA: TGTGCCAGCAGCGCGCGGGGCCGTAATGAAAAACTGTTTTTT
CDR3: CASSARGRNEKLFF

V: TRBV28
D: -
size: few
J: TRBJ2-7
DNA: TGTGCCAGCAGTTTACGGATCTACGAGCAGTACTTC
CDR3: CASSLRIYEQYF

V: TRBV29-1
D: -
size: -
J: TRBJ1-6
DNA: TGCAGCGTTCAATGGGCTGCCGATTCACCCCTCCACTTT
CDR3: CSVQWAADSPLHF

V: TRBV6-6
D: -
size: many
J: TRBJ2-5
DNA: TGTGCCAGCAGTTACGCCCAGAACCAAGAGACCCAGTACTTC
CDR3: CASSYAQNQETQYF

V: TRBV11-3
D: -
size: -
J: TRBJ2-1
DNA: TGTGCCAGCAGCTTAGTGGGCGTATCGGGGAATGAGCAGTTCTTC
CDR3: CASSLVGVSGNEQFF

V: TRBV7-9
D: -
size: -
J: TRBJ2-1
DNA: TGTGCCAGCAGCCCCCCTGTCAGGCCTTACAATGAGCAGTTCTTC
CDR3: CASSPPVRPYNEQFF

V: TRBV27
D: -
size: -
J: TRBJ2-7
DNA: TGTGCCAGCAGTGCGGGACTCCGGCGCGAGCAGTACTTC
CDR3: CASSAGLRREQYF

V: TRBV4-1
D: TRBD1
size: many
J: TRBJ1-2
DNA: TGCGCCAGCAGCCAAGAGGACAGGGAGAACTATGGCTACACCTTC
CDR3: CASSQEDRENYGYTF

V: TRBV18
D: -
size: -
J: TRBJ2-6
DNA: TGTGCCAGCTCACCACAACAGGGAACCCCTGGGGCCAACGTCCTGACTTTC
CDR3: CASSPQQGTPGANVLTF

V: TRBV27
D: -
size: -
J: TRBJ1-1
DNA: TGTGCCAGCAGTTCCCTCCAACGGTTTGAAGCTTTCTTT
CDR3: CASSSLQRFEAFF